Listed below are T cell receptor beta chains from one sample, sequenced in a study of cytomegalovirus exposure and HLA in healthy donors. The data were produced by immunoSEQ multiplex PCR, yet TCRdb's version contains in-frame clones alone and is incomplete. The sample contains over 95,000 clones, around 77% of which appear only once. The sample taken for sequencing was PBMCs. The receptors come from a man in his forties in good health and CMV-seropositive. Each CDR3 is given with its conserved first and last residue. D genes are given only for firm matches. Not every row has a clone size; where given, it reads once, few, many or a size class.

clone size	V gene	J gene	D gene	CDR3 protein	CDR3 DNA
-	TRBV19	TRBJ2-7	-	CASSQGGYEQYF	TGTGCCAGTAGCCAAGGGGGCTACGAGCAGTACTTC
few	TRBV7-7	TRBJ2-5	-	CASSLSASQETQYF	TGTGCTAGCAGCTTAAGTGCCAGCCAAGAGACCCAGTACTTC
once	TRBV6-5	TRBJ1-3	-	CASSYDRYSGNTIYF	TGTGCCAGCAGTTACGACAGGTACTCTGGAAACACCATATATTTT
-	TRBV14	TRBJ2-7	TRBD1	CASSYDRGHEQYF	TGTGCCAGCAGCTACGACAGGGGACACGAGCAGTACTTC
-	TRBV10-2	TRBJ2-3	-	CATGGQYLDTQYF	TGCGCCACCGGGGGACAGTACCTAGATACGCAGTATTTT
-	TRBV4-3	TRBJ2-7	-	CASSQERQVYEQYF	TGCGCCAGCAGCCAAGAAAGGCAGGTTTACGAGCAGTACTTC
-	TRBV15	TRBJ1-5	-	CATSTGTRGLDQPQHF	TGTGCCACCAGCACCGGGACACGGGGTCTCGATCAGCCCCAGCATTTT
-	TRBV9	TRBJ1-3	-	CASSDGQLSGNTIYF	TGTGCCAGCAGCGACGGACAGCTCTCTGGAAACACCATATATTTT
-	TRBV7-8	TRBJ2-1	-	CASSLGGGARFGFF	TGTGCCAGCAGCTTAGGAGGGGGGGCGAGGTTCGGGTTCTTC
-	TRBV2	TRBJ2-7	-	CASSVGTTGSYEQYF	TGTGCCAGCAGTGTGGGGACAACCGGCTCCTACGAGCAGTACTTC
-	TRBV19	TRBJ2-1	TRBD2	CASRSGGGLSLEQFF	TGTGCCAGTAGGTCGGGCGGGGGTCTTTCCCTTGAGCAGTTCTTC
-	TRBV29-1	TRBJ2-1	-	CSTDSQEGYNEQFF	TGCAGCACAGATTCACAGGAGGGCTACAATGAGCAGTTCTTC
-	TRBV19	TRBJ1-6	-	CASSIDLGSTLPSPLHF	TGTGCCAGTAGTATAGATCTGGGCAGTACCCTCCCTTCACCCCTCCACTTT
-	TRBV11-2	TRBJ1-1	TRBD1	CASSSSGQPNTEAFF	TGTGCCAGCAGCTCATCGGGACAGCCGAACACTGAAGCTTTCTTT
-	TRBV14	TRBJ2-1	-	CASSQDPGPGFF	TGTGCCAGCAGCCAAGATCCGGGTCCGGGATTCTTC
-	TRBV2	TRBJ1-1	TRBD1	CASSEGDRGGAEAFF	TGTGCCAGCAGTGAAGGAGACAGGGGGGGGGCTGAAGCTTTCTTT
-	TRBV5-8	TRBJ1-2	-	CASRAPGTPNYGYTF	TGTGCCAGCAGAGCCCCCGGGACACCTAACTATGGCTACACCTTC
-	TRBV19	TRBJ2-7	-	CASSLKTGRYSEQYF	TGTGCCAGTAGCTTAAAGACAGGGAGGTACTCCGAGCAGTACTTC
-	TRBV6-5	TRBJ1-5	-	CASSPTWGNQPQHF	TGTGCCAGCAGCCCGACTTGGGGCAATCAGCCCCAGCATTTT
-	TRBV7-9	TRBJ1-2	-	CASSFRQAPSLNYGYTF	TGTGCCAGCAGCTTCAGGCAGGCGCCTTCCTTGAACTATGGCTACACCTTC
-	TRBV15	TRBJ2-3	TRBD2	CATSRDSLAGMNTQYF	TGTGCCACCAGCAGAGATTCGCTAGCGGGGATGAATACGCAGTATTTT
few	TRBV28	TRBJ2-7	-	CASSFLYEQYF	TGTGCCAGCAGTTTTCTCTACGAGCAGTACTTC
-	TRBV2	TRBJ2-3	-	CASSQGGWGTTDTQYF	TGTGCCAGCAGCCAAGGGGGTTGGGGGACCACAGATACGCAGTATTTT
-	TRBV7-2	TRBJ1-2	TRBD1	CASSWTRTGTEGYTF	TGTGCCAGCAGCTGGACACGGACAGGGACGGAGGGCTACACCTTC
few	TRBV7-8	TRBJ1-1	-	CASSLYAEKAFF	TGTGCCAGCAGCTTATACGCCGAGAAAGCTTTCTTT
-	TRBV7-9	TRBJ1-1	-	CASSLVGDSEAFF	TGTGCCAGCAGCTTAGTTGGAGATTCTGAAGCTTTCTTT
-	TRBV5-1	TRBJ1-4	-	CASSAQGNEKLFF	TGCGCCAGCAGCGCACAGGGTAATGAAAAACTGTTTTTT
-	TRBV7-3	TRBJ2-5	TRBD2	CASSPTRTSGEPQYF	TGTGCCAGCAGCCCAACCCGGACTAGCGGGGAGCCCCAGTACTTC
-	TRBV4-1	TRBJ1-1	-	CASSQAQAYTEAFF	TGCGCCAGCAGCCAAGCTCAGGCGTACACTGAAGCTTTCTTT
-	TRBV30	TRBJ1-1	-	CAWSLTGGDTEAFF	TGTGCCTGGAGTCTTACAGGAGGGGACACTGAAGCTTTCTTT
-	TRBV5-1	TRBJ2-5	-	CASSQGGETQYF	TGCGCCAGCAGTCAGGGCGGAGAGACCCAGTACTTC
-	TRBV7-2	TRBJ2-3	-	CASSSLGDTQYF	TGTGCCAGCAGCTCCCTCGGGGATACGCAGTATTTT
few	TRBV28	TRBJ1-6	-	CASSSGWSSYNSPLHF	TGTGCCAGCAGTTCAGGGTGGAGCTCCTATAATTCACCCCTCCACTTT
-	TRBV29-1	TRBJ2-1	-	CSAGNYNEQFF	TGCAGCGCAGGAAATTACAATGAGCAGTTCTTC
once	TRBV29-1	TRBJ2-3	TRBD2	CSVQAGGRKNTQYF	TGCAGCGTGCAAGCGGGGGGCAGGAAGAATACGCAGTATTTT
-	TRBV7-3	TRBJ2-1	TRBD1	CASRSNAGGHNEQFF	TGTGCCAGCAGGTCCAATGCAGGGGGCCACAATGAGCAGTTCTTC
-	TRBV19	TRBJ1-2	TRBD1	CASAPRGTGGAYGYTF	TGTGCCAGCGCGCCCCGCGGGACAGGGGGCGCCTATGGCTACACCTTC
-	TRBV4-3	TRBJ2-2	TRBD2	CASGKLAGNTGELFF	TGCGCCAGCGGGAAACTAGCGGGAAACACCGGGGAGCTGTTTTTT
-	TRBV6-1	TRBJ2-2	-	CASRTGYVAGELFF	TGTGCCAGCAGGACAGGCTATGTAGCCGGGGAGCTGTTTTTT
few	TRBV28	TRBJ2-7	-	CASSLYQGSVRHEQYF	TGTGCCAGCAGTTTATACCAGGGTTCCGTAAGGCACGAGCAGTACTTC
-	TRBV4-3	TRBJ2-3	-	CASSQDAQASTDTQYF	TGCGCCAGCAGCCAAGACGCTCAGGCTAGCACAGATACGCAGTATTTT
-	TRBV7-9	TRBJ1-2	-	CASSLAAGLSGYTF	TGTGCCAGCAGCTTAGCTGCAGGCCTGAGCGGCTACACCTTC
-	TRBV6-5	TRBJ1-6	TRBD1	CASSYRDRDNSPLHF	TGTGCCAGCAGTTATAGGGACAGGGATAATTCACCCCTCCACTTT
-	TRBV5-1	TRBJ2-5	TRBD1	CASSWGTARRETQYF	TGCGCCAGCAGCTGGGGGACAGCCAGAAGGGAGACCCAGTACTTC
-	TRBV7-2	TRBJ2-5	-	CASRENRETQYF	TGTGCCAGCAGGGAGAACAGGGAGACCCAGTACTTC
-	TRBV5-1	TRBJ1-1	-	CASSHGTTNTEAFF	TGCGCCAGCAGCCACGGGACAACGAACACTGAAGCTTTCTTT
-	TRBV7-2	TRBJ2-1	TRBD2	CASSLQLAGGYNEQFF	TGTGCCAGCAGCTTACAACTAGCGGGGGGCTACAATGAGCAGTTCTTC
-	TRBV4-2	TRBJ2-5	TRBD2	CASSQGALLAGGQETQYF	TGTGCCAGCAGCCAAGGGGCCCTACTAGCGGGGGGGCAAGAGACCCAGTACTTC
few	TRBV7-6	TRBJ1-6	-	CASSWGRQRNSPLHF	TGTGCCAGCAGCTGGGGGCGGCAGAGAAATTCACCCCTCCACTTT
-	TRBV28	TRBJ1-3	TRBD1	CASSPPTGENTIYF	TGTGCCAGCAGTCCGCCCACAGGGGAGAACACCATATATTTT
-	TRBV27	TRBJ1-2	-	CASSYTGYVSGYTF	TGTGCCAGCAGTTATACAGGGTATGTCTCTGGCTACACCTTC